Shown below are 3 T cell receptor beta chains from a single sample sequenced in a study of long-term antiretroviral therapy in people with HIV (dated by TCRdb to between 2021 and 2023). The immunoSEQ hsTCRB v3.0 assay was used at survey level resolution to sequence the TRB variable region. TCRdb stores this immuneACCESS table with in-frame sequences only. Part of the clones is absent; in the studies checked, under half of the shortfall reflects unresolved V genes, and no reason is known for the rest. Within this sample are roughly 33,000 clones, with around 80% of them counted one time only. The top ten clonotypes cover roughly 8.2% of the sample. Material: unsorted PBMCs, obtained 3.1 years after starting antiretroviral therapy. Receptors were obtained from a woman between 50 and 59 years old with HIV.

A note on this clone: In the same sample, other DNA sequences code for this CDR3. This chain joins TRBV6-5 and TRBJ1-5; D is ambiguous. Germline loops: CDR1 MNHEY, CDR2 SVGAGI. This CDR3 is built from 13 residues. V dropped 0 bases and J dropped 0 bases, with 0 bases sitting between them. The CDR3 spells CASSYSSNQPQHF. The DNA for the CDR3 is TGTGCCAGCAGTTACTCTAGCAATCAGCCCCAGCATTTT.

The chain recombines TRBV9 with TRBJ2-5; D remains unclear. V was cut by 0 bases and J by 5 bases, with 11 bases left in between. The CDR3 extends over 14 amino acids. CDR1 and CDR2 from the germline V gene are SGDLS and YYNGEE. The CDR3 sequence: CASSVAAGFETQYF. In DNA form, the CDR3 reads TGTGCCAGCAGCGTAGCGGCAGGCTTTGAGACCCAGTACTTC.

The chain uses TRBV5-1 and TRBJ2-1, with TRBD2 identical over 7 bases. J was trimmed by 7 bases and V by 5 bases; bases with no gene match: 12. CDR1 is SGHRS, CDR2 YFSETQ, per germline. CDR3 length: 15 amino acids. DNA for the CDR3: TGCGCCAGCAGGTCACTGCGGGGGAAGGGGAATGAGCAGTTCTTC. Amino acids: CASRSLRGKGNEQFF.